The 21 T cell receptor beta chains presented below share a single source sample, sequenced in a study of T cells in Graves' hyperthyroidism and ophthalmopathy. What was amplified from RNA transcripts were TCR beta CDR3 regions. First-round RT-PCR of the TCR CDR3 relied on the HTBI primer set. TCRdb recomputed calls from the multiplex PCR reads with MiXCR, one row per CDR3 protein. The table records approximately 430,000 distinct CDR3 sequences, about 15% of them present only once. The sequenced material came from blood. These receptors were collected from a man aged 18 to 29 with Graves' ophthalmopathy.

This clonotype was detected many times. The V gene is TRBV12-3 or TRBV12-4, the J gene TRBJ2-7; TRBD1 might be the D (6 bases). V lost 4 bases and J 1 base, leaving 14 bases between the germline ends. CDR3 length: 15 residues. The chain's CDR3 is CASSSGQSYSYEQYF. The CDR3 region has the DNA TGTGCCAGCAGTTCTGGACAGTCCTATTCCTACGAGCAGTACTTC.

This clonotype was seen at least ten times. The CDR3 sequence: CASSLVSYEQYF. CDR3 nucleotides: TGTGCCAGCAGCTTAGTTTCCTACGAGCAGTACTTC. The chain has TRBV7-6 and TRBJ2-7, with D hard to call. V lost 1 base, J lost 1 base, and 2 bases lay in between. Germline V gene lookup returns CDR1 SGHVS and CDR2 FNYEAQ. The CDR3 sequence is 12 residues long.

This clonotype appeared many times. The chain employs TRBV11-3 and TRBJ2-7; 10 bases are a match to TRBD2. The trim removed 5 bases at V and 2 bases at J, leaving 6 bases unmatched. There are 15 residues in the CDR3. From germline, CDR1 is SGHNT and CDR2 YENEEA. CDR3 bases: TGTGCCAGCAGCCCCGGGACTAGCGCCGCCTACGAGCAGTACTTC. Amino acid sequence: CASSPGTSAAYEQYF.

This clonotype was recorded many times. This chain joins TRBV2 and TRBJ2-7; the D gene is possibly TRBD2 (7 bases). The CDR3 is made up of 13 amino acids. CDR1 SNHLY and CDR2 FYNNEI come from the germline V gene. Trimming cost V 4 bases and J 3 bases, with 10 bases left between them. CDR3 sequence reads: CASSARGHYEQYF. Here the CDR3 DNA reads TGTGCCAGCAGTGCGCGGGGGCACTACGAGCAGTACTTC. The variable domain in full, completed from reference TRBV2 and TRBJ2-7, reads EPEVTQTPSHQVTQMGQEVILRCVPISNHLYFYWYRQILGQKVEFLVSFYNNEISEKSEIFDDQFSVERPDGSNFTLKIRSTKLEDSAMYFCASSARGHYEQYFGPGTRLTVT.

This chain uses TRBV20-1 with TRBJ2-7; D is undetermined. CDR3 length: 14 amino acids. The germline CDR1 and CDR2 sequences are DFQATT and SNEGSKA (reference sequence). V dropped 6 bases and J dropped 4 bases, with 19 bases sitting between them. The CDR3 DNA reads TGCAGTGCCCCCTCCCGGATTGGATCGTACGAGCAGTACTTC. It yields the protein CSAPSRIGSYEQYF.

Notes on this clonotype: This may stem from a read error, because a much larger clone lies one nucleotide away. The chain recombines TRBV2 with TRBJ2-3; D ambiguous. Between the trimmed V and J ends, which lost 1 base and 2 bases, there was a span of 19 bases. Per germline, CDR1 SNHLY and CDR2 FYNNEI. This CDR3 contains 18 residues. CDR3 amino acids: CASSEGSMEWGSTDTQYF. For the CDR3, the DNA is TGTGCCAGCAGTGAAGGGTCCATGGAGTGGGGTTCCACAGATACGCAGTATTTT.

The rearrangement links TRBV7-8 to TRBJ2-7, with D perhaps TRBD1 (8 bases). Germline V gene lookup returns CDR1 SGHVS and CDR2 FQNEAQ. This CDR3 has 15 residues. V gave up 5 bases and J gave up 4 bases, with 18 bases separating them. The CDR3 coding sequence is TGTGCCAGCAGCCAAGGGGGGGACAGGCCTTACGAGCAGTACTTC. Protein: CASSQGGDRPYEQYF.

This clonotype was found many times. CDR3 coding DNA: TGTGCCAGCAGCCGGATCGGTAATGAGCAGTTCTTC. This codes for CASSRIGNEQFF. The chain is built from TRBV3-1 and TRBJ2-1; no clear D gene. Germline lookup yields CDR1 LGHDT and CDR2 YNNKEL (reference sequence). CDR3 size: 12 residues. V was trimmed by 4 bases and J by 7 bases, leaving 8 bases between them.

This clonotype appeared many times. The chain employs TRBV7-2 and TRBJ2-7, with TRBD2 matching 8 bases. CDR3 length equals 15 residues. After removal of 5 bases from V and 3 bases from J, the junction contained 9 bases not matched to a gene. In germline, CDR1 is SGHTA, CDR2 FQGNSA. The CDR3 loop reads CASSAAGVALYEQYF. Written as DNA, the CDR3 is TGTGCCAGCAGCGCAGCGGGGGTTGCCCTCTACGAGCAGTACTTC.

This clonotype was counted ten times or more. V gene TRBV6-1 combines with J gene TRBJ1-5; 10 bases match TRBD1. Per germline, CDR1 MNHNS and CDR2 SASEGT. This CDR3 contains 17 residues. Losses at the gene ends were 6 bases for V and 3 bases for J; bases not matched to a gene: 11. CDR3 in DNA: TGTGCCAGCAGGCTCCCCGGGACAGGGGACCTCAATCAGCCCCAGCATTTT. Encoded protein: CASRLPGTGDLNQPQHF.

This clonotype was counted once. V usage is TRBV29-1 and J usage is TRBJ2-2; TRBD1 might be the D (6 bases). The CDR3 runs to 12 residues. Germline CDR1 is SQVTM and CDR2 is ANQGSEA. Trimming took 7 bases from V and 5 from J, leaving 11 bases between them. The CDR3 nucleotides read TGCAGCGCCACCCAGGGGACCGGGGAGCTGTTTTTT. Translating gives CSATQGTGELFF.

This clonotype came up a few times. The V call is TRBV12-3 or TRBV12-4, the J call TRBJ2-7; TRBD2 matches 9 bases. V trimming: 6 bases; J trimming: 6 bases; junction bases outside the gene matches: 9. The length of the CDR3 is 14 residues. CDR3 nucleotides: TGTGCCAGCAGACCTCCGGGACTAGCAGTCGAGCAGTACTTC. This encodes CASRPPGLAVEQYF.

To note about this clonotype: The junction shows a germline mismatch at one end, possibly a read error. The chain couples TRBV7-7 to TRBJ1-6; D not resolved. The CDR3 runs 16 residues. Germline values: CDR1 SSHAT, CDR2 FNYEAQ (reference sequence). CDR3 in amino acids: CASSLEWLSYNSPLHF. CDR3 sequence (DNA): TGTGCTAGCAGCTTAGAGTGGCTTAGCTATAATTCACCCCTCCACTTT.

This clonotype was observed at least ten times. The chain links TRBV20-1 to TRBJ1-2, with 10 bases aligning to TRBD1. Germline V lookup: CDR1 DFQATT, CDR2 SNEGSKA (reference sequence). The CDR3 runs 17 residues. V lost 7 bases, J lost 2 bases, and 16 bases stayed unmatched. CDR3 bases: TGCAGTGTTAGTGAGGGGACAGGGGCGCCATCAAACTATGGCTACACCTTC. It translates to CSVSEGTGAPSNYGYTF.

This clonotype occurred many times. The gene calls are TRBV18 and TRBJ1-1; D is undetermined. CDR1 and CDR2 from the germline V gene are KGHSH and LQKENI. This CDR3 region has 15 residues. Between the trimmed V and J ends, which lost 6 bases and 2 bases, there was a span of 16 bases. DNA of the CDR3: TGTGCCAGCTCTCCCGACATCCGGGGAAACACTGAAGCTTTCTTT. Translating it yields CASSPDIRGNTEAFF. Supplemented by reference TRBV18 and TRBJ1-1, the full variable domain reads NAGVMQNPRHLVRRRGQEARLRCSPMKGHSHVYWYRQLPEEGLKFMVYLQKENIIDESGMPKERFSAEFPKEGPSILRIQQVVRGDSAAYFCASSPDIRGNTEAFFGQGTRLTVV.

This clonotype was found many times. V and J are TRBV27 and TRBJ1-2; the D is unclear. Germline V gene lookup returns CDR1 MNHEY and CDR2 SMNVEV (reference sequence). This CDR3 spans 15 amino acids. V was shortened by 3 bases and J by 0 bases, with 11 bases between the two germline ends. The CDR3 loop reads CASSFLGSSNYGYTF. Here the CDR3 DNA reads TGTGCCAGCAGTTTTCTGGGGAGTTCTAACTATGGCTACACCTTC.

This clonotype was counted many times. This sequence joins TRBV12-3 or TRBV12-4 and TRBJ2-2; TRBD2 matches 9 bases. The CDR3 is 18 residues long. After removal of 5 bases from V and 5 bases from J, the junction contained 15 bases not matched to a gene. This chain's CDR3 is CASSMGQIAGEGTGELFF. In DNA, the CDR3 is TGTGCCAGCAGTATGGGACAGATAGCGGGAGAAGGGACCGGGGAGCTGTTTTTT.

This clonotype occurred many times. The genes are TRBV30 and TRBJ2-7; maybe TRBD1 (7 bases). V lost 0 bases to trimming and J lost 3 bases, with 15 bases between them. The CDR3 is made up of 15 amino acids. CDR1 is GTSNPN and CDR2 is SVGIG in the germline V gene (reference sequence). Written as DNA, the CDR3 is TGTGCCTGGAGTGTACATAGGCAGGGGGGCTACGAGCAGTACTTC. Protein product: CAWSVHRQGGYEQYF. The full variable domain, in which reference TRBV30 and TRBJ2-7 provide the parts outside the CDR3, is SQTIHQWPATLVQPVGSPLSLECTVEGTSNPNLYWYRQAAGRGLQLLFYSVGIGQISSEVPQNLSASRPQDRQFILSSKKLLLSDSGFYLCAWSVHRQGGYEQYFGPGTRLTVT.

This clonotype was seen only a few times. The J gene is TRBJ2-2, the V gene TRBV20-1; D is unresolved. From germline, CDR1 is DFQATT and CDR2 SNEGSKA (reference sequence). V was cut by 4 bases and J by 8 bases, with 8 bases left in between. This CDR3 spans 11 amino acids. CDR3 DNA: TGCAGTGCTACCGACGGGGGGGAGCTGTTTTTT. It yields the protein CSATDGGELFF.

This clonotype was picked up many times. The V and J genes are TRBV5-1 and TRBJ2-2; the D is unclear. From germline, CDR1 is SGHRS and CDR2 YFSETQ. CDR3 length: 12 amino acids. Between the trimmed V and J ends, which lost 1 base and 3 bases, there was a span of 1 base. This CDR3 reads CASSLHTGELFF. DNA of the CDR3: TGCGCCAGCAGCTTGCACACCGGGGAGCTGTTTTTT.

The table lists this clonotype with many counts. The chain combines TRBV3-1 with TRBJ2-7; a weak D match, TRBD2 (5 bases). The ends were cut back, 1 base at V and 2 bases at J, with 12 bases in the middle. Per the germline V gene, CDR1 is LGHDT and CDR2 is YNNKEL (reference sequence). This CDR3 contains 15 residues. CDR3 DNA: TGTGCCAGCAGCCAAGTTTTAGCGAACGCCTACGAGCAGTACTTC. The encoded protein is CASSQVLANAYEQYF.